The text below deals with one TCR beta chain. The antigen is not known. These data come from a study of T cell responses to AZD1222 COVID-19 vaccine. Study-level background: Both about-4-week and about-12-week second-dose recipients were combined. Overall study results and limits: Spike-specific TCRs gained breadth and depth after people received two AZD1222 doses. Spike-wide vaccine-associated CD4 TCRs dominated at 160-218 and 743-854. Epitopes outside B.1.351 and B.1.1.7 mutated regions reportedly drew nearly half of spike TCRs.

Sequenced by immunoSEQ multiplex PCR; TCRdb stores in-frame clones only, minus some. The sample consists of some 96,000 clones, 80% to 90% of them appearing once. The specimen was peripheral blood, collected on day 0 of AZD1222 vaccination. The receptor was isolated from an adult in good health.

The CDR3 spells CASRGIAEAFF. Written as DNA, the CDR3 is TGTGCCAGCAGGGGGATAGCTGAAGCTTTCTTT. The chain joins TRBV6-5 to TRBJ1-1; D remains unclear. This CDR3 is 11 amino acids long. V lost 6 bases and J lost 6, with 8 bases in between. Germline CDR1 MNHEY, CDR2 SVGAGI.